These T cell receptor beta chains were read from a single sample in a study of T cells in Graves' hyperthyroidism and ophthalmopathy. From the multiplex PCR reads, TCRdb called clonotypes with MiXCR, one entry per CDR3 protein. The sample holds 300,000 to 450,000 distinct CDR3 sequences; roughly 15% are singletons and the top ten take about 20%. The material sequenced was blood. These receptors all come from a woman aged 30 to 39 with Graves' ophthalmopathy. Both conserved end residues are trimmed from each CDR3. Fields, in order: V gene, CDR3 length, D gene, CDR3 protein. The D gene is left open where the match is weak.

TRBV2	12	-	ASSERPPGSGYT
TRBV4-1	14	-	ASSLLTPGSGNTIY
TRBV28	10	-	ASSLLRTGYT
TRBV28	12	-	ASSFSPRPSPLH
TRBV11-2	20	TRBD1	ASSSGLMLGTVPSTANYGYT
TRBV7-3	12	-	ASSLGRGNNEQF
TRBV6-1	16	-	ASSFPFAGLKDNSPLH
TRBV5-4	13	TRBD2	ASSVPGGPGDTQY
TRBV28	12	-	ASIPGYQTYEQY
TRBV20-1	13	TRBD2	SAEPGLGSDDTQY
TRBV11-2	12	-	ASSRAGAGYEQY
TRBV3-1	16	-	ASSQRGLPGRRGETQY
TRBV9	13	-	ASSVYGGQDYEQY
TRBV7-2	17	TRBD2	ASSLVVGLAGGLQETQY
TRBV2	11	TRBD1	AGGGQPSTEAF
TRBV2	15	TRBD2	ASRGGTSGGAPGEQF
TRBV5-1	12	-	ASSPSPDGYEQY
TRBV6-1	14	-	ASGSGVGSYNSPLH
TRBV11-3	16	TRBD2	ASSLRGGGASGTDTQY
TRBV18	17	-	ASSPPDISAGSPHTEAF
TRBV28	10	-	ASNTGGSPLH
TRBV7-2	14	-	ASSLAQSRAKNIQY
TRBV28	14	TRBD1	ASSPDRGATNEKLF
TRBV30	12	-	AGEVGTGPGEQY
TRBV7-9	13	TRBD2	ASSNGGGAGYEQF
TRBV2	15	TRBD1	ASSETGGQGVPSGYT
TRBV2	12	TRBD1	ASSPGQGVDGYT
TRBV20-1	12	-	SAREGGINTEAF
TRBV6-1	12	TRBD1	ASISDRAGNTIY
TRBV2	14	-	ASSDTGGGVGTEAF
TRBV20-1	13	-	SARDPVGRNQPQH
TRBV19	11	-	ASSTLGDSPLH